This TCR beta chain appears in the sequencing data of a study of blood T cells in healthy people across ages. Study results and caveats: Total diversity from one million sequenced T cells was likely underestimated.

Notes on this clonotype: Its antigen is as yet unknown.

Ranging in age from roughly 6 to 90, the donors were healthy Caucasian individuals from Russia. Each of the donors had roughly 9.7 milliliters of peripheral blood drawn into EDTA-treated Vacutainer tubes. A second PCR, run for roughly 7 to 12 cycles, used a sample-barcoded 5' primer plus a J-beta primer mix. Every sample returned 2.5 million or more CDR3-containing paired-end reads. TCRdb processed the 5' RACE reads anew with MiXCR; each CDR3 protein has one entry. The sample includes over 1,200,000 distinct CDR3 sequences, around 59% of them seen just once. This CDR3 spans 15 amino acids. The V end lost 0 bases, the J end lost 5 bases, and 11 bases lay between the germline ends. Germline V gene data show CDR1 as SGHAT and CDR2 as FQNNGV.

This TCR came from a man aged 18 to 29 in good health. Material: blood. V usage is TRBV11-2 and J usage is TRBJ1-5; D remains ambiguous. CDR3 region: CASSLDPAWDQPQHF. In DNA, the CDR3 is TGTGCCAGCAGCTTAGATCCGGCGTGGGATCAGCCCCAGCATTTT.